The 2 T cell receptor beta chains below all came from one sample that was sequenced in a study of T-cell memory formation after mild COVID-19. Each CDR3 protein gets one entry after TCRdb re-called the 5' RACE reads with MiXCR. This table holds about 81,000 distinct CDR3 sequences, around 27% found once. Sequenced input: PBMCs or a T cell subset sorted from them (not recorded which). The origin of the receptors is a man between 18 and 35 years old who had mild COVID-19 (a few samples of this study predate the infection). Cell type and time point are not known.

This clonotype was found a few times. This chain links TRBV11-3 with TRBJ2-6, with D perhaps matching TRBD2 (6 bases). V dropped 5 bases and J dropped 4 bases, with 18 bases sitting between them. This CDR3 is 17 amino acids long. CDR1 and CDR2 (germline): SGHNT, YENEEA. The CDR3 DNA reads TGTGCCAGCAGCCCCCGGAGGGGAGAGTCGGGGGCCAACGTCCTGACTTTC. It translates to CASSPRRGESGANVLTF.

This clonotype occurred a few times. In DNA form, the CDR3 reads TGTGCCAGCAGCTTAGCGTGGACGAATGAGCAGTTCTTC. Translated, it gives CASSLAWTNEQFF. The V gene is TRBV7-8, the J gene TRBJ2-1; no clear D. This CDR3 has 13 residues. V lost 0 bases and J lost 7, with 7 bases in between. Germline loops: CDR1 SGHVS, CDR2 FQNEAQ. Combining the CDR3 with reference TRBV7-8 and TRBJ2-1 gives the whole variable domain GAGVSQSPRYKVAKRGQDVALRCDPISGHVSLFWYQQALGQGPEFLTYFQNEAQLDKSGLPSDRFFAERPEGSVSTLKIQRTQQEDSAVYLCASSLAWTNEQFFGPGTRLTVL.